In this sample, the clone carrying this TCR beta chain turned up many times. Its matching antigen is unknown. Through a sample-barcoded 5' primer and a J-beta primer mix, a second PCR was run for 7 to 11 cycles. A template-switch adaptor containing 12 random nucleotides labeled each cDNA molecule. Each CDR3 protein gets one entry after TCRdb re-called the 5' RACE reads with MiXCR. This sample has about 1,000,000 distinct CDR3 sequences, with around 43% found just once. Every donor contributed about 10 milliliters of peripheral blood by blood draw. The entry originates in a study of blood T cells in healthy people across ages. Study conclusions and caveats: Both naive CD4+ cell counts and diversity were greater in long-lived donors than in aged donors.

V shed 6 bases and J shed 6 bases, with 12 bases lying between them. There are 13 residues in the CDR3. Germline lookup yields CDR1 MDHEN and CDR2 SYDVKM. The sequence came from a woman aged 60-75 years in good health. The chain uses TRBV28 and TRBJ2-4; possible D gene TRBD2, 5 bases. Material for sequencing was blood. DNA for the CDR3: TGTGCCAGCAGCCAAAGCGGAGCAAACATTCAGTACTTC. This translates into CASSQSGANIQYF.